A single sample gave rise to the 9 T cell receptor beta chains below, sequenced in a study of blood T cell repertoires in COVID-19. Method: immunoSEQ multiplex PCR; TCRdb's copy keeps in-frame clones and lacks some. The sample holds under 13,000 clones, over 80% seen once. The material sequenced was peripheral blood. These receptors all come from a human donor in a cohort sampled during active COVID-19.

The genes are TRBV10-3 and TRBJ1-2; D uncertain. The CDR3 covers 15 residues. The germline V and J ends were trimmed by 6 bases and 3 bases, with 17 bases remaining between them. Germline CDR1 is ENHRY and CDR2 is SYGVKD. The CDR3 is CAISDIGGVDYGYTF. The CDR3 coding sequence is TGTGCCATCAGCGACATCGGAGGTGTGGACTATGGCTACACCTTC.

The V and J genes are TRBV5-4 and TRBJ2-4, with TRBD2 as a possible D gene (6 bases). The germline V gene encodes CDR1 SGHNT and CDR2 YYREEE (reference sequence). Between the trimmed V and J ends, which lost 2 bases and 3 bases, there was a span of 9 bases. This CDR3 is 14 amino acids long. For the CDR3, the DNA is TGTGCCAGCAGCTTCGGAGGGGACAAAAACATTCAGTACTTC. This gives the protein CASSFGGDKNIQYF.

This sequence joins TRBV25-1 and TRBJ1-6, with D hard to call. The CDR3 has 16 residues. CDR1 MGHDK and CDR2 SYGVNS come from the germline V gene. V lost 4 bases and J lost 7, with 17 bases in between. For the CDR3, the DNA is TGTGCCAGCAGTGGCCCTACGTTAGGGAGCAATTCACCCCTCCACTTT. Residues: CASSGPTLGSNSPLHF.

J is TRBJ1-3 and V is TRBV18, with TRBD1 as a possible D gene (5 bases). V gave up 6 bases and J gave up 6 bases, with 18 bases separating them. Germline CDR1 is KGHSH and CDR2 is LQKENI. This CDR3 region has 15 residues. The CDR3 loop reads CASSPYSDTLNTIYF. The CDR3, as DNA: TGTGCCAGCTCTCCCTATTCGGACACGTTAAACACCATATATTTT.

This chain links TRBV3-1 (or the pseudogene TRBV3-2) with TRBJ2-4; 7 nucleotides match TRBD1. The V gene end was trimmed by 2 bases and the J gene end by 0 bases; junction bases not matched to a gene: 10. This CDR3 region has 18 residues. In germline, CDR1 is LGHDT, CDR2 YNNKEL (reference sequence). CDR3 amino acids: CASSQSVGQLLAKNIQYF. DNA of the CDR3: TGTGCCAGCAGCCAATCGGTGGGACAGCTCCTAGCCAAAAACATTCAGTACTTC.

The rearrangement uses TRBV7-8 and TRBJ2-1; D is perhaps TRBD1 (6 bases). The germline CDR1 and CDR2 sequences are SGHVS and FQNEAQ. There are 14 residues in the CDR3. V was clipped by 1 base and J by 6 bases, with 10 bases between them. The CDR3 is CASSLEPGVNEQFF. The CDR3 DNA reads as TGTGCCAGCAGCTTAGAGCCAGGGGTCAATGAGCAGTTCTTC.

V is TRBV24-1 and J is TRBJ2-7; TRBD1 might be the D (7 bases). This CDR3 spans 12 amino acids. Germline values: CDR1 KGHDR, CDR2 SFDVKD. The ends were cut back, 9 bases at V and 5 bases at J, with 13 bases in the middle. CDR3 coding DNA: TGTGCCACCCCCATCAGGGGGGACGAGCAGTACTTC. Residues: CATPIRGDEQYF.

V and J are TRBV6-4 and TRBJ2-3; 11 bases are a match to TRBD2. CDR3 size: 14 residues. Germline V lookup: CDR1 MRHNA, CDR2 SNTAGT. The trim removed 6 bases at V and 5 bases at J, leaving 4 bases unmatched. CDR3 residues: CASSLAGGGDTQYF. The CDR3 DNA reads TGTGCCAGCAGCCTAGCGGGAGGAGGAGATACGCAGTATTTT.

This rearrangement joins TRBV9 to TRBJ2-4; TRBD1 might be the D (5 bases). The CDR3 contains 13 residues. The V and J ends lost 0 bases and 12 bases respectively, with 13 bases between them. The germline gives CDR1 SGDLS, CDR2 YYNGEE. The CDR3 sequence is CASSVGIQDSQYF. The CDR3 DNA reads as TGTGCCAGCAGCGTAGGGATACAGGATAGTCAGTACTTC.